A single TCR beta chain is shown here with its context. Its specificity is unknown. This entry is derived from a study of shared clonotypes between healthy human individuals. Study-wide findings and caveats: It was expected that sequencing depth would affect clonotype sharing among donors. Of the naive CD4 clonotypes, approximately 5% were shared across a handful of donors.

TCRdb's copy holds only in-frame clones and misses some; the assay was immunoSEQ multiplex PCR. The sample contains millions of clones, 85% to 95% of which appear only once. Germline V lookup: CDR1 SNHLY, CDR2 FYNNEI. V lost 7 bases and J 1 base, leaving 11 bases between the germline ends. The CDR3 length is 14 residues. Caucasian adults living in Nashville, Tennessee, provided all samples. The TCR was taken from a man aged 18 to 35 in good health. V is TRBV2 and J is TRBJ1-3, with D unresolved. The sample was naive CD4+ T cells sorted from blood. Subset reported: CD45RA+ positively selected. The CDR3 DNA follows: TGTGCCAGCAAAAGTGGTGGGTCTGGAAACACCATATATTTT. This gives the protein CASKSGGSGNTIYF.